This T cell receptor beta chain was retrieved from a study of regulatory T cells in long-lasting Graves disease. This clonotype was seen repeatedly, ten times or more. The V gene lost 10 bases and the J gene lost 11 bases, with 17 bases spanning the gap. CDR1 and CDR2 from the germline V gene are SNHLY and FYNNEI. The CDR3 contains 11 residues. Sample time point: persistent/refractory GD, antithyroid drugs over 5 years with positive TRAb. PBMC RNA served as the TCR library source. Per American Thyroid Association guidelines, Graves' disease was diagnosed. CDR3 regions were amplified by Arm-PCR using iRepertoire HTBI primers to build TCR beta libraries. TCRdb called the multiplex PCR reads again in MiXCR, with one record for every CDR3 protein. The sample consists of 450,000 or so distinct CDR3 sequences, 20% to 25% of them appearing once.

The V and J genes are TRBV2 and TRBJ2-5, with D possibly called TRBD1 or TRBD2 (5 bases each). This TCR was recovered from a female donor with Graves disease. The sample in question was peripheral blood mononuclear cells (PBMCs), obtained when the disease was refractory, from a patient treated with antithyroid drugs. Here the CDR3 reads CATTPYGTQYF. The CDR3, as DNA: TGTGCCACCACGCCCTACGGGACGCAGTACTTC.